The 15 T cell receptor beta chains listed next were all sequenced from one sample in a study of Graves' ophthalmopathy and Graves' hyperthyroidism. CDR3 regions of TCR beta were amplified from RNA transcripts. Scientists carried out first-round RT-PCR using HTBI primers and then a second-round multiplex PCR. TCRdb independently ran MiXCR on the multiplex PCR reads; one entry per CDR3 protein. The sample lists roughly 160,000 distinct CDR3 sequences, 37% occurring once. The specimen was peripheral blood. The receptors here all came from a woman in her 40s with Graves' ophthalmopathy.

In DNA form, the CDR3 reads TGTGCCAGCGACGGGGGCGGAAGCTATGGCTACACCTTC. Translation: CASDGGGSYGYTF. V gene TRBV12-3 or TRBV12-4 combines with J gene TRBJ1-2; tentatively, D is TRBD1 (6 bases). The CDR3 has 13 amino acids. V was cut by 8 bases and J by 4 bases, with 14 bases left in between.

The V call is TRBV6-5, the J call TRBJ2-5; 16 nucleotides agree with TRBD2. CDR1 and CDR2 (germline): MNHEY, SVGAGI. The CDR3 consists of 18 residues. J was trimmed by 0 bases and V by 0 bases; bases with no gene match: 1. Written as DNA, the CDR3 is TGTGCCAGCAGTTACTCCGGGACTAGCGGGAGGGACCAAGAGACCCAGTACTTC. It specifies CASSYSGTSGRDQETQYF.

This clonotype appeared a single time. The genes are TRBV28 and TRBJ1-2, with unresolved D. Trimming took 6 bases from V and 7 from J, leaving 12 bases between them. The CDR3 totals 12 residues. Germline CDR1 and CDR2: MDHEN and SYDVKM. The CDR3 region is CASRDAGRGYTF. The CDR3 region has the DNA TGTGCCAGCAGGGACGCCGGTCGTGGCTACACCTTC.

This clonotype came up once. The conserved closing phenylalanine or tryptophan is absent in this CDR3, likely reflecting a read error. This chain joins TRBV7-8 and TRBJ1-6; D unclear. V was cut by 1 base and J by 10 bases, with 11 bases left in between. The germline gives CDR1 SGHVS, CDR2 FQNEAQ. CDR3 size: 14 residues. The DNA for the CDR3 is TGTGCCAGCAGCTTAGAGGGTCGCGGGTCACCCCTCCACCTT. This sequence encodes CASSLEGRGSPLHL.

This clonotype has ten or more counts. This chain joins TRBV4-1 and TRBJ1-1, with TRBD1 identical over 7 bases. Germline lookup yields CDR1 MGHRA and CDR2 YSYEKL. V shed 0 bases, J shed 1 base, and the junction held 5 bases outside the gene matches. This CDR3 region has 16 residues. CDR3 nucleotides: TGCGCCAGCAGCCAAGATCCCACAGGGGCGAACACTGAAGCTTTCTTT. This translates into CASSQDPTGANTEAFF.

This clonotype occurred many times. The V and J genes are TRBV6-1 and TRBJ1-2; 11 bases align to TRBD1. CDR1 and CDR2 from the germline V gene are MNHNS and SASEGT. V shed 6 bases, J shed 7 bases, and the junction held 4 bases outside the gene matches. CDR3 size: 13 residues. DNA of the CDR3: TGTGCCAGCAGCCCGGACAGGGGGCTTGGCTACACCTTC. Translated, it gives CASSPDRGLGYTF.

This clonotype has at least ten counts. The CDR3 loop reads CASSFSTGDGQPQHF. The CDR3 region has the DNA TGCGCCAGCAGCTTCTCCACAGGGGATGGTCAGCCCCAGCATTTT. V usage is TRBV5-1 and J usage is TRBJ1-5, with 7 nucleotides matching TRBD1. Germline values: CDR1 SGHRS, CDR2 YFSETQ. The CDR3 is made up of 15 amino acids. V lost 2 bases, J lost 6 bases, and 8 bases stayed unmatched.

This clonotype was detected ten times or more. CDR3 protein: CASTLQGAGYEQYF. CDR3 nucleotide sequence: TGTGCCAGCACCCTACAGGGTGCCGGTTACGAGCAGTACTTC. The genes are TRBV6-2 or TRBV6-3 and TRBJ2-7; tentatively, D is TRBD1 (6 bases). Germline V lookup: CDR1 MNHEY, CDR2 SVGEGT. CDR3 size: 14 residues. Trimming left V 7 bases short and J 4 bases short, with 17 bases between.

The chain employs TRBV7-2 and TRBJ1-2, with 7 bases identical to TRBD1. Germline assignment: CDR1 SGHTA and CDR2 FQGNSA. V gave up 5 bases and J gave up 8 bases; unmatched junction bases: 8. The CDR3 contains 13 residues. The CDR3 loop reads CASSPTRGGGYTF. The CDR3 DNA follows: TGTGCCAGCAGCCCCACTAGAGGGGGCGGCTACACCTTC. The full variable domain, rest sourced from reference TRBV7-2 and TRBJ1-2, is GAGVSQSPSNKVTEKGKDVELRCDPISGHTALYWYRQSLGQGLEFLIYFQGNSAPDKSGLPSDRFSAERTGGSVSTLTIQRTQQEDSAVYLCASSPTRGGGYTFGSGTRLTVV.

This clonotype has a count of ten or more. The chain is built from TRBV9 and TRBJ1-1; D gene unclear. In germline, CDR1 is SGDLS, CDR2 YYNGEE. V lost 0 bases to trimming and J lost 4 bases, with 7 bases between them. This CDR3 has 13 amino acids. CDR3 coding DNA: TGTGCCAGCAGCGTAGATGTGGCCACTGAAGCTTTCTTT. Amino acid sequence: CASSVDVATEAFF.

This clonotype was found many times. A junction boundary mismatches the germline segment, possibly from a read error. This chain joins TRBV9 and TRBJ1-2, with D uncertain. Germline CDR1 is SGDLS and CDR2 is YYNGEE. CDR3 length: 13 amino acids. CDR3 bases: TGTGCCAGCAGCGTAGGGTTTAGCTATGGCAACACCTTC. This encodes CASSVGFSYGNTF. Drawing the rest from reference TRBV9 and TRBJ1-2, the complete variable domain is DSGVTQTPKHLITATGQRVTLRCSPRSGDLSVYWYQQSLDQGLQFLIQYYNGEERAKGNILERFSAQQFPDLHSELNLSSLELGDSALYFCASSVGFSYGNTFGSGTRLTVV.

This clonotype was seen at least ten times. The CDR3 sequence is CASSFGNTGELFF. For the CDR3, the DNA is TGCGCCAGCAGCTTTGGTAACACCGGGGAGCTGTTTTTT. The chain couples TRBV5-1 to TRBJ2-2; D remains ambiguous. This CDR3 comprises 13 residues. Germline CDR1 reads SGHRS; CDR2 reads YFSETQ. With 2 bases removed from V and 2 bases from J, the gap between germline ends came to 4 bases.

This clonotype was counted a single time. The chain combines TRBV28 with TRBJ1-5; D remains ambiguous. The CDR3 loop spans 19 amino acids. V lost 1 base and J 7 bases, leaving 26 bases between the germline ends. Germline lookup yields CDR1 MDHEN and CDR2 SYDVKM. CDR3 in DNA: TGTGCCAGCAGTTTATTAACCTACTCCGGAGACGGTGGCAGGCAGCCCCAGCATTTT. Residues: CASSLLTYSGDGGRQPQHF.

This sequence joins TRBV24-1 and TRBJ2-2, with D maybe TRBD1 (5 bases). V was shortened by 1 base and J by 0 bases, with 8 bases between the two germline ends. The CDR3 loop spans 16 amino acids. Germline CDR1 is KGHDR and CDR2 is SFDVKD. This CDR3 is CATSDFRTTNTGELFF. The DNA of the CDR3 is TGTGCCACCAGTGATTTTCGGACAACGAACACCGGGGAGCTGTTTTTT.

Ten or more counts support this clonotype. CDR3 in amino acids: CSVDRGQEQYF. The DNA for the CDR3 is TGCAGCGTCGACAGGGGACAGGAGCAGTACTTC. This rearrangement joins TRBV29-1 to TRBJ2-7; TRBD1 aligns across 8 bases. The CDR3 contains 11 residues. V shed 6 bases and J 7 bases; nucleotides not matched to a gene: 5. Germline V gives CDR1 SQVTM, CDR2 ANQGSEA.